This TCR beta chain was recovered during a study of regulatory T cells in long-lasting Graves disease. The V gene's germline CDR1 is MDHEN and CDR2 SYDVKM. Trimming took 4 bases from V and 7 from J; bases not matched to a gene: 13. The CDR3 has 16 residues. Library construction for TCR beta used iRepertoire HTBI primers and Arm-PCR of CDR3 regions. TCRdb redid the calling of the multiplex PCR reads with MiXCR, one entry per CDR3 protein. This table holds roughly 360,000 distinct CDR3 sequences, 12% found once. This clonotype came up many times. This sample's time point: newly diagnosed GD, antithyroid drugs for less than 3 months. Following extraction of RNA from PBMCs, that RNA was used to make the TCR library. These sequences were also reported in another study, on T cells in Graves' hyperthyroidism and ophthalmopathy.

Sequencing used peripheral blood mononuclear cells (PBMCs), obtained at new diagnosis, from a patient treated with antithyroid drugs. The receptor's source is a woman between 18 and 29 years old with Graves disease. The chain employs TRBV28 and TRBJ2-1; 7 bases are shared with TRBD2. The CDR3 reads CASSSPGGRGINEQFF. The CDR3 region has the DNA TGTGCCAGCAGTTCCCCGGGCGGGCGGGGGATAAATGAGCAGTTCTTC.